This TCR beta chain was captured in a study of CD8+ T cells in alopecia areata (dated by TCRdb to 2016 to 2018). In the study overall: Treated patients were enrolled in an open-label pilot trial of oral tofacitinib at 5 to 10 mg twice daily for moderate-to-severe alopecia areata. Clonality in the scalp was compared among normal scalp (n=4), patchy alopecia areata scalp (n=8), and alopecia totalis/universalis scalp (n=8). Tofacitinib-treated patients had biopsies at baseline and at 4 and 24 weeks of treatment, with a later scalp biopsy in several patients. Patients stayed on tofacitinib for 6 to 18 months and then had 6 months of follow-up off drug so that delayed response and recurrence could be assessed. Disease severity in treated patients was measured with the SALT score, which quantifies the percentage of affected scalp surface area. Amplification of TCRbeta CDR3 regions was done by immunoSEQ multiplex PCR using 35 Vbeta forward primers and 13 Jbeta reverse primers. Scalp tissue and sorted CD4+ and CD8+ peripheral blood T cells from patchy and totalis/universalis alopecia areata patients and from healthy controls were covered by human TCRbeta sequencing. The study used high-throughput TCRbeta sequencing to examine T cell clonal expansion in alopecia areata, in both the C3H/HeJ mouse model and human patients. The RNA source kit depended on sample type: the PAXgene miRNA kit for fixed scalp, the miRNeasy kit for PBMCs, and the RNeasy kit for mouse skin.

Beyond this particular receptor, the publication reports: Scalp clonality and the number of expanded CD8+ clones among the top 100 scalp clones were significantly decreased by tofacitinib. Because the treated cohort was small and had just a single nonresponder, larger studies are needed to establish links between baseline CD8+ expansion and response. Shared TCR sequences between patients were less evident than in mice, which may be partly attributable to HLA diversity in the patient population. Unlike mouse skin, where gammadelta T cells dominate, normal human skin contains resident alphabeta T cells that get sequenced too, which complicates analysis of the scalp TCR repertoire. Higher clonality and more expanded CD8+ clones were observed in lesional scalp than in normal scalp, particularly in alopecia totalis/universalis, a finding suggestive of antigenic drive. Many expanded lesional clones were found to persist in scalp and blood during tofacitinib treatment, and relapse after treatment cessation may be partly explained by this persistence.

This clone was seen only once. Its target antigen remains unknown. Qualities for individual bases were not recorded, and no much larger clone is one base off. This sample's treatment or condition label indicates: oral pan-JAK inhibitor, 5-10 mg twice daily. Lesional scalp punch biopsies and peripheral blood were collected from alopecia areata patients. PBMCs were separated by density centrifugation and stained for CD3, CD4 and CD8, after which CD4+ and CD8+ T cells were sorted on a FACSAria. The protocol used for the library was the immunoSEQ multiplex PCR assay. To provide template for TCR sequencing, every sample had RNA extracted and reverse transcribed into cDNA. SuperScript III was used for first-strand cDNA synthesis, primed with a 2:1 mix of oligo-dT and random hexamers. Amplification bias was assessed with a synthetic immune receptor repertoire, and residual bias was removed computationally. Per the original workflow: Raw reads were preprocessed for error removal, and CDR3 was defined according to IMGT conventions as running from the conserved cysteine to phenylalanine. Clonality was calculated as 1 minus Shannon entropy normalized by log2 of the number of productive unique TCRs. Whether each scalp clone was CD4 or CD8 was inferred by checking scalp TCRbeta sequences against the CD4 and CD8 repertoires from sorted blood. The table was pulled from immuneACCESS by TCRdb, which kept in-frame rearrangements only. Such tables lose some clones; where checked, under half of the loss comes from unresolved V genes, and the rest has no known cause. V, J and clone size are taken as reported in that table, and D and trimming were inferred from the DNA itself. The sample contains 95,000 to 100,000 clones, about 60% of them found a single time. Roughly 15% of the sample goes to the ten largest clones.

Trimming costs V 0 bases and J 8 bases, and their ends lie 15 bases apart. The CDR3 runs 15 amino acids, cysteine and phenylalanine included. This entry keeps only the CDR3 DNA: 45 bases, framed from base 1. The germline V gene provides CDR1 SGDLS and CDR2 YYNGEE. The sequencing used CD8+ T cells sorted from blood, collected at approximately week 61, from a patient treated with tofacitinib. The sequence derives from a human donor with alopecia areata. The sequence links TRBV9 to TRBJ2-1; the D gene lacks a confident call. The CDR3 amino acid sequence is: CASSVGSLLADEQFF. The nucleotide sequence is TGTGCCAGCAGCGTAGGCAGCCTCTTGGCGGATGAGCAGTTCTTC.